This T cell receptor (beta chain) was observed in a study of regulatory T cells in long-lasting Graves disease. Study overall: Graves' patients, diagnosed recently, had received antithyroid drugs under 3 months. Study-level points and caveats: Persistent disease was associated with favored TRBV28 usage and with favored use of TRBJ1-2 and TRBJ2-5.

As to time point: newly diagnosed GD, antithyroid drugs for less than 3 months. PBMCs were the source of the RNA used for TCR sequencing. Details on this clonotype: The antigen is unknown.

The TCR beta library used iRepertoire HTBI primers with Arm-PCR amplification of CDR3. TCRdb re-derived calls from the multiplex PCR reads in MiXCR, one entry per CDR3 protein. The repertoire holds some 500,000 distinct CDR3 sequences, with approximately 13% as singletons. The germline V gene has CDR1 SGHTA and CDR2 FQGTGA. The V and J ends lost 5 bases and 9 bases respectively, with 23 bases between them. This CDR3 has 15 amino acids. These records were also assigned to another study, of T cells in Graves' hyperthyroidism and ophthalmopathy.

This clonotype was sampled from a man aged 25-45 years with Graves disease. The chain is built from TRBV7-3 and TRBJ2-7; D perhaps matches TRBD2 (6 bases). The source material was peripheral blood mononuclear cells (PBMCs), sampled at new diagnosis, from a patient treated with antithyroid drugs. The chain's CDR3 is CASSPQKGTYYGQYF. CDR3 nucleotide sequence: TGTGCCAGCAGCCCGCAGAAAGGGACTTACTATGGGCAGTACTTC.